This TCR beta chain was identified during a study of T cell repertoires in cytomegalovirus infection. About the study: CMV epitopes used comprised recently identified HLA-C-restricted ones and well-studied HLA-B-restricted ones.

One entry per CDR3 protein results from TCRdb running MiXCR on the reads. The table records 830,000 or so distinct CDR3 sequences, 30% to 35% of them present only once. The CDR3 spans 18 residues. Remarks on this clonotype: Its cognate antigen is unknown. The junction departs from the called germline gene at one end, perhaps through a read error.

V and J are TRBV23-1 and TRBJ2-1; a possible D gene is TRBD2 (5 bases). TRBV23-1 is an open reading frame whose function is uncertain. The TCR sequence derives from a human donor in good health (CMV status not recorded). Some clones in this sample may be carry-over from other donors' samples. Material: cultured CD8+ T cells from PBMCs, obtained from culture after CMV antigen stimulation. The CDR3 DNA sequence: TGCGCCAGCAGTAAATCGATAGAAAGAGGGCGGTGCTACAATGAGCAGTTCTTC. It specifies CASSKSIERGRCYNEQFF.